Below, 5 T cell receptor beta chains from the same sample are listed, as sequenced in a study of T cells in narcolepsy. Profiled with immunoSEQ multiplex PCR; TCRdb holds only in-frame clones, not every one. The profile shows roughly 25,000 clones, 85% of them singletons. The sample was CD45RA- memory CD4+ T cells from PBMCs. The receptor source for this set is a human donor with narcolepsy.

This chain joins TRBV25-1 and TRBJ2-3; a possible D gene is TRBD2 (6 bases). Germline CDR1 is MGHDK and CDR2 is SYGVNS. Trimming shortened V by 0 bases and J by 6 bases, and 16 bases separated the two germline ends. The CDR3 is 16 residues long. Written as DNA, the CDR3 is TGTGCCAGCAGTGAATATAACGCGGGGAAGGCGGATACGCAGTATTTT. The encoded protein is CASSEYNAGKADTQYF.

V is TRBV18 and J is TRBJ1-3; the D gene is possibly TRBD1 (6 bases). With 6 bases removed from V and 0 bases from J, the gap between germline ends came to 15 bases. Germline-derived CDR1 and CDR2 are KGHSH and LQKENI. The CDR3 extends over 16 amino acids. CDR3 loop: CASSREQQGSGNTIYF. The CDR3 bases are TGTGCCAGCTCCCGGGAACAACAGGGCTCTGGAAACACCATATATTTT.

The chain combines TRBV5-1 with TRBJ2-5; TRBD1 aligns across 7 bases. This CDR3 region has 14 residues. CDR1 is SGHRS, CDR2 YFSETQ, per germline. After removal of 4 bases from V and 4 bases from J, the junction contained 7 bases not matched to a gene. The DNA for the CDR3 is TGCGCCAGCAGCGAGGGGACAGTGCGAGAGACCCAGTACTTC. It is translated as CASSEGTVRETQYF.

The gene calls are TRBV2 and TRBJ2-4; tentative D call: TRBD2 (5 bases). CDR3 length: 13 amino acids. Germline V lookup: CDR1 SNHLY, CDR2 FYNNEI. The V end was cut by 8 bases, the J end by 8 bases, with 16 bases between. CDR3 amino acids: CASVGLAGDIQYF. CDR3 nucleotide sequence: TGTGCCAGCGTCGGACTCGCCGGGGACATTCAGTACTTC.

As for this clone: The sample carries other DNA sequences with the same CDR3. This chain connects TRBV6-1 to TRBJ2-7; weak D call: TRBD2 (5 bases). V shed 6 bases and J shed 4 bases, with 7 bases lying between them. This CDR3 is 11 amino acids long. CDR1 MNHNS and CDR2 SASEGT come from the germline V gene. The CDR3 sequence is CASRRDYEQYF. DNA of the CDR3: TGTGCCAGCAGGAGGGATTACGAGCAGTACTTC.